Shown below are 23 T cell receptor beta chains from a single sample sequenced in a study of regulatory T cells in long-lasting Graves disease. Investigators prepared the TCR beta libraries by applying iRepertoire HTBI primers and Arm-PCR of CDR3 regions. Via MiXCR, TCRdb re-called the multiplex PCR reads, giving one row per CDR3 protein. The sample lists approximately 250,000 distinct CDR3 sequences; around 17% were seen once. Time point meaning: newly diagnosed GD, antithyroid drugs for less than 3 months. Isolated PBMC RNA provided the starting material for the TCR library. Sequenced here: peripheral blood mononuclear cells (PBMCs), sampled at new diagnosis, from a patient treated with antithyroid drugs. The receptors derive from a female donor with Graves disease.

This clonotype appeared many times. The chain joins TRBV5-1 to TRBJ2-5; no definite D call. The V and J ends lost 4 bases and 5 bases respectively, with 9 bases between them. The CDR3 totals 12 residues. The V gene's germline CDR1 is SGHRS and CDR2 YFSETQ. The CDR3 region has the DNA TGCGCCAGCAGCCGAACAGTGGAGACCCAGTACTTC. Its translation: CASSRTVETQYF.

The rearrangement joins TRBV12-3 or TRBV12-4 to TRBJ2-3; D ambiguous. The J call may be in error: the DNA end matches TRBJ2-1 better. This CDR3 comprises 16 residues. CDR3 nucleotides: TGTGCCAGCAGTGGGCAGAAAGTATCTGGCTGGAATGAGCAGTTCTTC. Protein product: CASSGQKVSGWNEQFF.

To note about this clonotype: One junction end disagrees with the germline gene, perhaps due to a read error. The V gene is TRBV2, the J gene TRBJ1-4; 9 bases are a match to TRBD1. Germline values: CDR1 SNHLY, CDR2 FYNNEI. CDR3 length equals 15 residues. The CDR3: CASSPGTGNSEKPFF. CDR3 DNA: TGTGCCAGCAGTCCCGGGACAGGGAATAGTGAAAAACCGTTTTTT.

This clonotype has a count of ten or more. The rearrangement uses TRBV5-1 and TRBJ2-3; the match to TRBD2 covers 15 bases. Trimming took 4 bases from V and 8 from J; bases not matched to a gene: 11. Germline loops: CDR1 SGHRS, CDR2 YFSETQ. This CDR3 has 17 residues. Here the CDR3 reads CASSGTSGRRWAGTQYF. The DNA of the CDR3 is TGCGCCAGCAGCGGGACTAGCGGGAGGAGGTGGGCCGGTACGCAGTATTTT.

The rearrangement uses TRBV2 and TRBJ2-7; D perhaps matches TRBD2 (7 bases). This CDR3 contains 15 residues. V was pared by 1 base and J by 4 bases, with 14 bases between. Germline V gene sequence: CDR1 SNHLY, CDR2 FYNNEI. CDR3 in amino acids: CASSEGPGGRYEQYF. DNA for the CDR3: TGTGCCAGCAGTGAAGGCCCGGGGGGCAGGTACGAGCAGTACTTC.

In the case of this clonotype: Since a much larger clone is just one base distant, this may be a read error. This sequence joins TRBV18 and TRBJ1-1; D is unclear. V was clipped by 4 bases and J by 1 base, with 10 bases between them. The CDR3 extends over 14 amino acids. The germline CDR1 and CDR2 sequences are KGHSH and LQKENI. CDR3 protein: CASSHGIGNTEAFF. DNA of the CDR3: TGTGCCAGCTCACACGGGATAGGGAACACTGAAGCTTTCTTT.

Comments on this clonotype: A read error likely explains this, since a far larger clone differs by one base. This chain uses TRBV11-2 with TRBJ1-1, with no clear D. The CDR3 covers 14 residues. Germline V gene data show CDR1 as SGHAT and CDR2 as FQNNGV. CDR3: CASGLDVIASEAFF. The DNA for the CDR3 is TGTGCCAGCGGCTTAGACGTTATCGCGTCTGAAGCTTTCTTT.

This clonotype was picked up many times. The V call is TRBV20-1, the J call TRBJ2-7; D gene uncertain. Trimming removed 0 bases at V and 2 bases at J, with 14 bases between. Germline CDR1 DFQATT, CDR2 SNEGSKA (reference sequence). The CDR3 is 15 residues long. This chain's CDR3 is CSARDLRSSTYEQYF. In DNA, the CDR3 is TGCAGTGCTAGAGATTTGCGGTCTTCCACCTACGAGCAGTACTTC.

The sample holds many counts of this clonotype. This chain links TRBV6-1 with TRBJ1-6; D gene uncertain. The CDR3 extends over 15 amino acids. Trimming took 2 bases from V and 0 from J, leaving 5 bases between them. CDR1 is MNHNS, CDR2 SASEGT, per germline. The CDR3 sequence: CASSELASYNSPLHF. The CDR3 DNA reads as TGTGCCAGCAGTGAACTTGCCTCCTATAATTCACCCCTCCACTTT.

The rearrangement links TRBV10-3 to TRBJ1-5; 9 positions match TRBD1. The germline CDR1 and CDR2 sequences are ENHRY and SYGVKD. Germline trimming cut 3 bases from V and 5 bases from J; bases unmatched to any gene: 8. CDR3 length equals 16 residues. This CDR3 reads CAISDFGQGLDQPQHF. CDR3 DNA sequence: TGTGCCATCAGTGACTTTGGACAGGGGCTTGATCAGCCCCAGCATTTT.

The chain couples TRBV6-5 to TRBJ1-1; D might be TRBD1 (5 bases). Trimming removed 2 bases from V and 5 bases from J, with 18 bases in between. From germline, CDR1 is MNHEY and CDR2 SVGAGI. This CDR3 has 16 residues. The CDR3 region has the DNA TGTGCCAGCAGTTACCCAAGCGCAGGCGGGGCAACTGAAGCTTTCTTT. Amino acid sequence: CASSYPSAGGATEAFF.

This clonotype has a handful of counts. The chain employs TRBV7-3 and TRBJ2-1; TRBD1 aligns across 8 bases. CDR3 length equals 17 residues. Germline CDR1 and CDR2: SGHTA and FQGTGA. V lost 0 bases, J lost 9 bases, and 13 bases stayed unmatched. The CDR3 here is CASSLTEGDRGFGEQFF. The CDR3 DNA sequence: TGTGCCAGCAGCTTAACGGAGGGAGACAGGGGTTTTGGTGAGCAGTTCTTC.

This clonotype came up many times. CDR3 amino acids: CAWSGGRSGNGAGELFF. For the CDR3, the DNA is TGTGCCTGGAGCGGGGGGAGGAGCGGAAACGGGGCCGGGGAGCTGTTTTTT. V is TRBV30 and J is TRBJ2-2, with 7 bases lining up with TRBD2. Trimming cost V 3 bases and J 6 bases; bases outside gene matches: 16. The CDR3 loop spans 17 amino acids. Germline V CDR1 and CDR2: GTSNPN, SVGIG (reference sequence).

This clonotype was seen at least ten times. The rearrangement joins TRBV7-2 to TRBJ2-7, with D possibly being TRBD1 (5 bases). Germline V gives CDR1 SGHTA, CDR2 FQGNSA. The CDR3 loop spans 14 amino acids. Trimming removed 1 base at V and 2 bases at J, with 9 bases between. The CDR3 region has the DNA TGTGCCAGCAGCTTAGACAGGCTCACCTACGAGCAGTACTTC. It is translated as CASSLDRLTYEQYF.

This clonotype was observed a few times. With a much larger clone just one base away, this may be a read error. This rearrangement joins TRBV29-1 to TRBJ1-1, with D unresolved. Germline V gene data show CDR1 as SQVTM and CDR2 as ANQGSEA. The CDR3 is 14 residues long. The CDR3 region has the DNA TGCGGCGTTAAAATACAGATCACGAACACTGAAGCTTTCTTT. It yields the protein CGVKIQITNTEAFF.

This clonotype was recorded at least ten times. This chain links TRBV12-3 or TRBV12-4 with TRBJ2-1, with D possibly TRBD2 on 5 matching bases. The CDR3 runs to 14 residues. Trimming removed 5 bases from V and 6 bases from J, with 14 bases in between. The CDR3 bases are TGTGCCAGCAGTACCGGACTTCTCATCAATGAGCAGTTCTTC. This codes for CASSTGLLINEQFF.

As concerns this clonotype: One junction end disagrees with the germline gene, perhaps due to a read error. CDR3 residues: CASPPGQGGTTGELFF. CDR3 bases: TGTGCCAGCCCACCAGGACAAGGAGGAACCACCGGGGAGCTGTTTTTT. The gene calls are TRBV18 and TRBJ2-2; D is possibly TRBD1 or TRBD2 (5 bases each). Germline values: CDR1 KGHSH, CDR2 LQKENI. There are 16 residues in the CDR3.

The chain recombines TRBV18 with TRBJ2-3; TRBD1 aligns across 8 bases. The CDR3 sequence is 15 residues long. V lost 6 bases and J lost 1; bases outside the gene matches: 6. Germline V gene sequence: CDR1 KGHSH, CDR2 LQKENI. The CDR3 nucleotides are TGTGCCAGCTCGTCGTTGGGACAGGGCACAGATACGCAGTATTTT. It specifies CASSSLGQGTDTQYF. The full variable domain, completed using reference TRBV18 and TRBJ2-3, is NAGVMQNPRHLVRRRGQEARLRCSPMKGHSHVYWYRQLPEEGLKFMVYLQKENIIDESGMPKERFSAEFPKEGPSILRIQQVVRGDSAAYFCASSSLGQGTDTQYFGPGTRLTVL.

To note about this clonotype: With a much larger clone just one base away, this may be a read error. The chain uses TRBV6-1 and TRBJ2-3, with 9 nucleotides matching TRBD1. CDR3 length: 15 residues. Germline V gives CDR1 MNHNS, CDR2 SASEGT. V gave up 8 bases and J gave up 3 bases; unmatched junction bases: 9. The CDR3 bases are TGTGCCAGCTCCCATGACAGGGGGGGAACAGATACGCAGTATTTT. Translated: CASSHDRGGTDTQYF.

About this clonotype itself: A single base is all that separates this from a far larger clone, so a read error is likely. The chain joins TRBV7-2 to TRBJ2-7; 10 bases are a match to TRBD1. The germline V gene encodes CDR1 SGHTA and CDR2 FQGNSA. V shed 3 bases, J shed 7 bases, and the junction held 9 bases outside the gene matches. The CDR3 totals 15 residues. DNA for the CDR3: TGTGCCAGCAGCTTTTACGGGACAGGGGTGAATGAGCAGTACTTC. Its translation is CASSFYGTGVNEQYF.

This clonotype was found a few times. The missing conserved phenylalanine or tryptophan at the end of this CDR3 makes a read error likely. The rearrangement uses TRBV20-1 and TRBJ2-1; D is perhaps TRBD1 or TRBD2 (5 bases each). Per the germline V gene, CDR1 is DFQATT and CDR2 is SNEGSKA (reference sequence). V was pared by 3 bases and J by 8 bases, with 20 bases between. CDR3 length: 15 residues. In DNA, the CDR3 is TGCAGTGCTAGGGGCTGGGAACTGGGGACGGATGAGCAGTTCCTC. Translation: CSARGWELGTDEQFL.

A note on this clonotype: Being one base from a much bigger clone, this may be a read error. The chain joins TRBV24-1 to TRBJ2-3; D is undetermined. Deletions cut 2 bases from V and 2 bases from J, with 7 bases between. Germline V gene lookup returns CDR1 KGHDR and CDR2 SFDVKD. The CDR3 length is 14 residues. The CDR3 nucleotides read TGTGCCACCAGTGATTCGGGCGACACAGATACGCAGTATTTT. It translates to CATSDSGDTDTQYF.

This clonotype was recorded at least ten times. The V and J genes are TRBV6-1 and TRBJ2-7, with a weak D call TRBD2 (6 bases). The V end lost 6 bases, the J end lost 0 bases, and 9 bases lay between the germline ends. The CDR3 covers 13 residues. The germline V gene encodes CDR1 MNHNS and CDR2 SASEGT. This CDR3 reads CASRGGASYEQYF. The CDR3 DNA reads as TGTGCCAGCAGAGGCGGGGCCTCCTACGAGCAGTACTTC.